These 9 T cell receptor beta chains originate from one sample sequenced in a study of beta chain features in type 1 diabetes. Study-level results: Patients with Type 1 diabetes showed moderately but significantly shorter TCRB CDR3s in all four CD4+ subsets.

Investigators reverse transcribed all isolated RNA, so they sequenced expressed TCRB transcripts. The assay was immunoSEQ multiplex PCR, and TCRdb's table has in-frame clones only and misses some. Of 200,000 to 300,000 clones in the sample, under 13% are singletons; the top ten hold approximately 0.017%. Their antigens are not known. Sample: naive CD4+ T cells from blood. Source of these receptors: a man aged 25-45 years with type 1 diabetes.

There are a few counts of this clone. The chain employs TRBV29-1 and TRBJ1-5; a possible D gene is TRBD1 (6 bases). V was clipped by 4 bases and J by 4 bases, with 26 bases between them. The CDR3 consists of 18 residues. CDR1 is SQVTM, CDR2 ANQGSEA, per germline. DNA of the CDR3: TGCAGCGTTGTAACGGGACATGATTCCACTGCATTTAATCAGCCCCAGCATTTT. It yields the protein CSVVTGHDSTAFNQPQHF.

This chain uses TRBV28 with TRBJ2-7, with TRBD1 matching over 9 bases. The CDR3 spans 16 residues. The J segment lost 5 bases and the V segment lost 7 bases, leaving 15 bases of the junction unmatched. CDR1 MDHEN and CDR2 SYDVKM come from the germline V gene. The CDR3 DNA follows: TGTGCCAGCACCTCCCCTCTGGGACAGGGCTACAACGAGCAGTACTTC. Protein sequence: CASTSPLGQGYNEQYF.

The CDR3 DNA reads as TGTGCCAGCAGCCCCCGAGGACTAGCGGGGGGAACCATCTACGAGCAGTACTTC. Translation: CASSPRGLAGGTIYEQYF. V gene TRBV9 combines with J gene TRBJ2-7, with 14 bases that match TRBD2. J lost 3 bases, V lost 4 bases, and 12 bases had no gene match. CDR1 is SGDLS, CDR2 YYNGEE, per germline. CDR3 size: 18 residues.

This clone was found a few times. The rearrangement links TRBV19 to TRBJ2-3; 8 bases align to TRBD1. Germline values: CDR1 LNHDA, CDR2 SQIVND (reference sequence). The J segment lost 3 bases and the V segment lost 6 bases, leaving 5 bases of the junction unmatched. The CDR3 has 14 residues. The CDR3 DNA follows: TGTGCCAGTAGCCGACAGGGGTTGACAGATACGCAGTATTTT. The encoded protein is CASSRQGLTDTQYF.

There are a few counts of this clone. V and J are TRBV4-2 and TRBJ1-5; 8 bases line up with TRBD1. J gave up 6 bases and V 3 bases, and 7 bases lay outside the gene matches. The CDR3 consists of 15 residues. The germline V gene has CDR1 LGHNA and CDR2 YNFKEQ. The DNA for the CDR3 is TGTGCCAGCAGCCAGGGTGACAGGGGACGTCAGCCCCAGCATTTT. Its translation is CASSQGDRGRQPQHF.

The rearrangement links TRBV5-1 to TRBJ2-3, with TRBD2 identical over 9 bases. V lost 4 bases and J lost 4; bases outside the gene matches: 13. The CDR3 is made up of 17 amino acids. From germline, CDR1 is SGHRS and CDR2 YFSETQ. The CDR3 bases are TGCGCCAGCAGCCACCCCCGGGAGCTAGCGGGGTCAGATACGCAGTATTTT. This codes for CASSHPRELAGSDTQYF.

As to this clone: Within the sample, other DNA sequences also encode this same CDR3. The gene calls are TRBV18 and TRBJ1-1; no clear D. Germline V lookup: CDR1 KGHSH, CDR2 LQKENI. Trimming left V 3 bases short and J 0 bases short, with 5 bases between. This CDR3 is built from 13 residues. CDR3 loop: CASSPTLNTEAFF. CDR3 coding DNA: TGTGCCAGCTCACCGACTCTGAACACTGAAGCTTTCTTT.

A word on this clone: The junction does not match germline at one end; this may be a read error. V gene TRBV4-1 combines with J gene TRBJ1-5, with a weak D call TRBD1 (6 bases). The CDR3 runs to 16 residues. Per germline, CDR1 MGHRA and CDR2 YSYEKL. CDR3 amino acids: CASSLSAGDGYQPQHF. CDR3 DNA: TGTGCCAGCAGCCTGTCCGCAGGGGATGGATACCAGCCCCAGCATTTT.

There are a few counts of this clone. J is TRBJ2-3 and V is TRBV28, with D perhaps TRBD2 (5 bases). The CDR3 is made up of 15 amino acids. CDR1 and CDR2 (germline): MDHEN, SYDVKM. Trimming removed 1 base at V and 4 bases at J, with 12 bases between. This CDR3 is CASSLLASNADTQYF. DNA for the CDR3: TGTGCCAGCAGTTTATTGGCTAGCAACGCAGATACGCAGTATTTT.